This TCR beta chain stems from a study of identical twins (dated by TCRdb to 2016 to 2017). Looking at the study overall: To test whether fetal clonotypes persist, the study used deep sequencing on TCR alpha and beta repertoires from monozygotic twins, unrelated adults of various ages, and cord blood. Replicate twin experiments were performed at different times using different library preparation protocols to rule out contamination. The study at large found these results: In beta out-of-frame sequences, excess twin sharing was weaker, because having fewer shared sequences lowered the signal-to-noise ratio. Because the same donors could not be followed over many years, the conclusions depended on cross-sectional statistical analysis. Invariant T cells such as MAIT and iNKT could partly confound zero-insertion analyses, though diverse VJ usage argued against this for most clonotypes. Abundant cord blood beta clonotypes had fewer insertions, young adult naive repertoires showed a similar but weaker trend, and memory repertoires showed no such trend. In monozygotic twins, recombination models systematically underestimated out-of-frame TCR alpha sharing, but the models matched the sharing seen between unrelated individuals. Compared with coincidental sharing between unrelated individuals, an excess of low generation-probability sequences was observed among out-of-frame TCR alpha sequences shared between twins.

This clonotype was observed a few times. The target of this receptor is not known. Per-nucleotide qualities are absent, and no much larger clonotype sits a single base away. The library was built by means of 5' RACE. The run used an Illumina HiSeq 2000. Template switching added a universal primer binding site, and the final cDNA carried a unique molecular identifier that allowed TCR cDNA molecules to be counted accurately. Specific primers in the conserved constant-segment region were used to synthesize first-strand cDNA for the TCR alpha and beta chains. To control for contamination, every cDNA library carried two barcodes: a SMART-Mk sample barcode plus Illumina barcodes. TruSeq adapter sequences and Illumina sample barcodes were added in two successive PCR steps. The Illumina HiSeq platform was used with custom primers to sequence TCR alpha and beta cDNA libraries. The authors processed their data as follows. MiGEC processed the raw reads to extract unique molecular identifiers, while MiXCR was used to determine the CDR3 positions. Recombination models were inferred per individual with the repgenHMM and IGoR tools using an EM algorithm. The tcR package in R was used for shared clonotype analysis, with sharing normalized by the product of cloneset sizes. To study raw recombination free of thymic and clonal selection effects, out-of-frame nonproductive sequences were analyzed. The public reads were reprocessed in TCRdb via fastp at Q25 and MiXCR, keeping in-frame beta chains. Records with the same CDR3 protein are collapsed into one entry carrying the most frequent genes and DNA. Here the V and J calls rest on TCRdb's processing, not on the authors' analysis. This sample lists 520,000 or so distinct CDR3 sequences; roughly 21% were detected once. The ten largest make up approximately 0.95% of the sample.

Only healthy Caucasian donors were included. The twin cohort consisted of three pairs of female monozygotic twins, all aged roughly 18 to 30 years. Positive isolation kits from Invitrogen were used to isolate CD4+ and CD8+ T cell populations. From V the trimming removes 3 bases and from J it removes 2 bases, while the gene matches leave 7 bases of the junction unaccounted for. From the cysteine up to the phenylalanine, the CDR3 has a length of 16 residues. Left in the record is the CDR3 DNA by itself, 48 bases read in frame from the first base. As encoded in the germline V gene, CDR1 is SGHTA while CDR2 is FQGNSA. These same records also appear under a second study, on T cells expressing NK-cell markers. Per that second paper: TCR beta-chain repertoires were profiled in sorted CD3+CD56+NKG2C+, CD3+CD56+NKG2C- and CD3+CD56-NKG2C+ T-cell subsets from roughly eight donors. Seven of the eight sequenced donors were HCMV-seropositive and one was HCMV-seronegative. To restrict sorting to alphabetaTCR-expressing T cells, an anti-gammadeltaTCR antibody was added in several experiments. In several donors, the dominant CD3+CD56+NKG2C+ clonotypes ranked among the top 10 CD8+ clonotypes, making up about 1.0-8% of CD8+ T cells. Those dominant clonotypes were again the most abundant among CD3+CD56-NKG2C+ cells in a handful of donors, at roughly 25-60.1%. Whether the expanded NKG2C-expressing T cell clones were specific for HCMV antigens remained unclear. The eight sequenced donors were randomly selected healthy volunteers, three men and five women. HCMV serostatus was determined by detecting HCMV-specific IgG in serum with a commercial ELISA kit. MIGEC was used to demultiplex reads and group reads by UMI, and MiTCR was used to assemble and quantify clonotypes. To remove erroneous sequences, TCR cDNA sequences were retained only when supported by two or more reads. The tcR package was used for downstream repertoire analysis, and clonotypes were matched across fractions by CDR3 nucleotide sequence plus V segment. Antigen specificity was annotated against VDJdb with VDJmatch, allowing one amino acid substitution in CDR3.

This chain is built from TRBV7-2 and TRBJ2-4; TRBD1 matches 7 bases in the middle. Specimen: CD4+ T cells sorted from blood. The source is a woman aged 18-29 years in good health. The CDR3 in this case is CASSFLQGMTKNIQYF. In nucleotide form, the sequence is TGTGCCAGCAGCTTCTTACAGGGGATGACCAAAAACATTCAGTACTTC. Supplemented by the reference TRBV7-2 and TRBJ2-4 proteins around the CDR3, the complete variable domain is GAGVSQSPSNKVTEKGKDVELRCDPISGHTALYWYRQSLGQGLEFLIYFQGNSAPDKSGLPSDRFSAERTGGSVSTLTIQRTQQEDSAVYLCASSFLQGMTKNIQYFGAGTRLSVL.